These 16 T cell receptor beta chains were all obtained from the same sample, sequenced in a study of blood T cells in healthy people across ages. It was with a sample-barcoded 5' primer and a J-beta primer mix that a second PCR of roughly 7 to 12 cycles was run. TCRdb processed the 5' RACE reads anew with MiXCR; each CDR3 protein has one entry. The sample lists about 1.1 million distinct CDR3 sequences, about two fifths occurring once. Sequencing was performed on blood. The receptors come from a man aged 18 to 35 in good health.

The chain recombines TRBV6-5 with TRBJ2-1, with TRBD2 as a possible D gene (5 bases). The germline CDR1 and CDR2 sequences are MNHEY and SVGAGI. V dropped 0 bases and J dropped 8 bases, with 8 bases sitting between them. The CDR3 spans 13 residues. The CDR3 nucleotides read TGTGCCAGCAGTTACTCGATCGGGGATGAGCAGTTCTTC. Protein sequence: CASSYSIGDEQFF.

This clonotype was found once. The V gene is TRBV20-1, the J gene TRBJ1-5; TRBD1 is a possible D gene (6 bases). The CDR3 runs 16 residues. Germline lookup yields CDR1 DFQATT and CDR2 SNEGSKA (reference sequence). Trimming took 0 bases from V and 7 from J, leaving 19 bases between them. CDR3 sequence (DNA): TGCAGTGCTAGAGATCTCATGAGGGGGGAGTGGCAGCCCCAGCATTTT. Its translation: CSARDLMRGEWQPQHF.

This chain connects TRBV6-5 to TRBJ1-1; no reliable D call. This CDR3 is built from 13 residues. Trimming pared 7 bases from V and 0 bases from J, leaving 9 bases between. Germline V gene sequence: CDR1 MNHEY, CDR2 SVGAGI. CDR3 coding DNA: TGTGCCAGCACCCTAACTATGAACACTGAAGCTTTCTTT. It is translated as CASTLTMNTEAFF.

The chain uses TRBV7-9 and TRBJ2-2; D may be TRBD1 (7 bases). Germline CDR1 reads SEHNR; CDR2 reads FQNEAQ (reference sequence). The CDR3 length is 15 residues. V was trimmed by 4 bases and J by 6 bases, leaving 15 bases between them. CDR3 sequence: CASSSGQEGPGELFF. For the CDR3, the DNA is TGTGCCAGCAGCTCAGGACAGGAGGGTCCCGGGGAGCTGTTTTTT.

This clonotype was recorded a few times. The chain uses TRBV4-1 and TRBJ1-5; a weak D match, TRBD1 (6 bases). Germline-derived CDR1 and CDR2 are MGHRA and YSYEKL. V lost 5 bases and J lost 4, with 21 bases in between. The CDR3 loop spans 17 amino acids. The CDR3 region has the DNA TGCGCCAGCAGCTCCCAGGGGTACTTGGCATATAATCAGCCCCAGCATTTT. As protein: CASSSQGYLAYNQPQHF.

The table lists this clonotype with a few counts. This chain joins TRBV6-5 and TRBJ2-3; tentatively, D is TRBD1 or TRBD2 (6 bases each). Trimming stripped 6 bases from V and 5 bases from J, with 18 bases between. The germline V gene encodes CDR1 MNHEY and CDR2 SVGAGI. The CDR3 spans 15 residues. The CDR3 reads CASSPGTSGEDTQYF. The CDR3 nucleotides are TGTGCCAGCAGCCCAGGGACATCGGGGGAAGATACGCAGTATTTT.

CDR3 residues: CASSPVVVDQETQYF. In DNA form, the CDR3 reads TGTGCCAGCAGCCCAGTCGTAGTGGACCAAGAGACCCAGTACTTC. The V call is TRBV3-1, the J call TRBJ2-5; D remains unclear. Deletions cut 4 bases from V and 0 bases from J, with 12 bases between. The CDR3 spans 15 residues. CDR1 and CDR2 (germline): LGHDT, YNNKEL (reference sequence).

As to this clonotype: Germline and junction disagree at one end, which may indicate a read error. J is TRBJ2-3 and V is TRBV7-3; D is ambiguous. In germline, CDR1 is SGHTA, CDR2 FQGTGA. CDR3 length: 14 amino acids. The CDR3 nucleotides are TGTGCCTGCAGCTTAAACGCGGTCACAGATACGCAGTATTTT. The encoded protein is CACSLNAVTDTQYF. The full variable domain, rest sourced from reference TRBV7-3 and TRBJ2-3, is GAGVSQTPSNKVTEKGKYVELRCDPISGHTALYWYRQSLGQGPEFLIYFQGTGAADDSGLPNDRFFAVRPEGSVSTLKIQRTERGDSAVYLCACSLNAVTDTQYFGPGTRLTVL.

Remarks on this clonotype: An end of the junction does not agree with germline; a read error may underlie this. The chain is built from TRBV2 and TRBJ2-7; 8 nucleotides match TRBD1. Germline lookup yields CDR1 SNHLY and CDR2 FYNNEI. The length of the CDR3 is 12 residues. In DNA, the CDR3 is TGTGCCGGCAGACAGGGGTACTACGAGCAGTACTTC. It is translated as CAGRQGYYEQYF.

J is TRBJ2-5 and V is TRBV20-1; TRBD2 matches at 11 bases. The CDR3 extends over 14 amino acids. Germline values: CDR1 DFQATT, CDR2 SNEGSKA (reference sequence). Trimming took 6 bases from V and 11 from J; bases not matched to a gene: 14. The CDR3 here is CSAELAGVYNEQYF. The CDR3 DNA sequence: TGCAGTGCAGAACTAGCGGGGGTGTACAATGAGCAGTACTTC.

The chain couples TRBV10-3 to TRBJ2-3; a possible D gene is TRBD1 (6 bases). Germline V lookup: CDR1 ENHRY, CDR2 SYGVKD. The CDR3 contains 16 residues. V was pared by 10 bases and J by 0 bases, with 20 bases between. This CDR3 is CATYERGQRSTDTQYF. The DNA for the CDR3 is TGTGCCACCTATGAACGAGGACAGCGTAGCACAGATACGCAGTATTTT.

This clonotype was observed a few times. The genes are TRBV5-1 and TRBJ2-1; D is unclear. V was clipped by 3 bases and J by 5 bases, with 6 bases between them. The CDR3 spans 12 residues. Germline V gene lookup returns CDR1 SGHRS and CDR2 YFSETQ. CDR3 sequence (DNA): TGCGCCAGCAGCTCGAACAACAATGAGCAGTTCTTC. Encoded protein: CASSSNNNEQFF.

Written as DNA, the CDR3 is TGTGCCAGCGGGCACACCATGAACACTGAAGCTTTCTTT. Its protein product is CASGHTMNTEAFF. The gene calls are TRBV12-3 or TRBV12-4 and TRBJ1-1; D gene unclear. The CDR3 consists of 13 residues. V lost 8 bases and J lost 0, with 10 bases in between.

V is TRBV18 and J is TRBJ2-7; tentatively, D is TRBD1 or TRBD2 (6 bases each). CDR3 length equals 16 residues. The germline V gene has CDR1 KGHSH and CDR2 LQKENI. Trimming removed 4 bases from V and 3 bases from J, with 19 bases in between. This CDR3 is CASSQGGRWINYEQYF. The CDR3, as DNA: TGTGCCAGCTCACAGGGGGGACGGTGGATTAACTACGAGCAGTACTTC. Based on the CDR3 plus reference TRBV18 and TRBJ2-7, the full variable domain is NAGVMQNPRHLVRRRGQEARLRCSPMKGHSHVYWYRQLPEEGLKFMVYLQKENIIDESGMPKERFSAEFPKEGPSILRIQQVVRGDSAAYFCASSQGGRWINYEQYFGPGTRLTVT.

This chain connects TRBV27 to TRBJ2-1; no firm D call. Germline V gene data show CDR1 as MNHEY and CDR2 as SMNVEV (reference sequence). V was trimmed by 6 bases and J by 9 bases, leaving 18 bases between them. The CDR3 loop spans 14 amino acids. The CDR3, as DNA: TGTGCCAGCAGATCTTCGGCTTCTTGGGGTGAGCAGTTCTTC. Amino acid sequence: CASRSSASWGEQFF.

This clonotype was recorded a few times. V usage is TRBV6-5 and J usage is TRBJ2-5; D might be TRBD2 (6 bases). The ends were cut back, 5 bases at V and 1 base at J, with 17 bases in the middle. Germline lookup yields CDR1 MNHEY and CDR2 SVGAGI. The CDR3 totals 16 residues. The CDR3 reads CASSPAWRGPQETQYF. CDR3 DNA sequence: TGTGCCAGCAGTCCCGCATGGCGGGGACCCCAAGAGACCCAGTACTTC.